This T cell receptor (beta chain) was found in a study of shared clonotypes between healthy human individuals. Turning to the study itself: Three plates each covered CD4 naive and memory; CD8 naive two, CD8 memory one. Study results and caveats: Sharing across four donors was highest in naive CD4 (roughly 5%) and lowest in memory CD8 (roughly 0.4%).

Germline values: CDR1 SGHRS, CDR2 YFSETQ. This CDR3 is 15 amino acids long. Trimming removed 8 bases from V and 6 bases from J; junction bases left unmatched: 13. Concerning this clone: Antigen specificity is unknown.

Produced via immunoSEQ multiplex PCR; TCRdb's table is partial and in-frame only. The table lists some 2 million clones, about 95% of them singletons. CD45RO-negative, CCR7-selected cells formed the naive CD8 fraction, which excluded terminally differentiated effector memory CD45RA+ cells. Only Caucasian adults living in Nashville, Tennessee made up the donor group. V gene TRBV5-1 combines with J gene TRBJ2-3; 9 bases fit TRBD1. The source is a man aged 18 to 29 in good health. Sequenced: naive CD8+ T cells sorted from blood. CDR3 region: CASLLGQGVWDTQYF. The CDR3 nucleotides read TGCGCCAGTCTTTTGGGACAGGGAGTCTGGGATACGCAGTATTTT.